These 24 T cell receptor beta chains came from one sample sequenced in a study of Ad26.COV2.S vaccination and SARS-CoV-2 variants (dated by TCRdb to about 2021). The receptor library was made with the immunoSEQ multiplex PCR assay. This is the immuneACCESS table as TCRdb keeps it, with only in-frame sequences that have V and J called. A part of the clones is gone; compared with another copy, unresolved V genes explain less than half, and the rest is unexplained. The sample yields more than 85,000 clones; about three quarters were counted once. The ten top clones hold 15% to 20% of the sample. Reading the label with the study, this specimen's time point is: individuals recovered from natural SARS-CoV-2 infection. The sample in question was peripheral blood, obtained after recovery from COVID-19. The receptors derive from a human donor who had recovered from COVID-19.

This chain links TRBV30 with TRBJ2-2, with D perhaps TRBD1 or TRBD2 (5 bases each). Trimming removed 5 bases at V and 4 bases at J, with 14 bases between. CDR1 is GTSNPN and CDR2 is SVGIG in the germline V gene (reference sequence). CDR3 length: 14 residues. The CDR3 loop reads CAWGLSGTTGELFF. CDR3 nucleotide sequence: TGTGCCTGGGGTTTGTCAGGGACCACCGGGGAGCTGTTTTTT.

The chain links TRBV24-1 to TRBJ1-2; TRBD1 matches at 9 bases. Germline CDR1 and CDR2: KGHDR and SFDVKD. This CDR3 comprises 15 residues. V trimming: 4 bases; J trimming: 2 bases; junction bases outside the gene matches: 4. The DNA for the CDR3 is TGTGCCACCAGTGACCCTGGGACAGGGAACTATGGCTACACCTTC. This gives the protein CATSDPGTGNYGYTF.

V usage is TRBV30 and J usage is TRBJ2-5; D remains ambiguous. V lost 7 bases and J 1 base, leaving 10 bases between the germline ends. CDR1 and CDR2 from the germline V gene are GTSNPN and SVGIG (reference sequence). The CDR3 totals 12 residues. The CDR3 DNA reads as TGTGCCTCCGCAGACTTCCAAGAGACCCAGTACTTC. Translated, it gives CASADFQETQYF.

This clone was counted at least ten times. The V call is TRBV5-4, the J call TRBJ1-1; D remains ambiguous. The V and J ends lost 0 bases and 4 bases respectively, with 13 bases between them. Germline CDR1 is SGHNT and CDR2 is YYREEE (reference sequence). This CDR3 has 15 residues. DNA for the CDR3: TGTGCCAGCAGCTTGGCCGCGGAGTGGAGCACTGAAGCTTTCTTT. Protein product: CASSLAAEWSTEAFF. Full variable domain (outside the CDR3, taken from reference TRBV5-4 and TRBJ1-1): ETGVTQSPTHLIKTRGQQVTLRCSSQSGHNTVSWYQQALGQGPQFIFQYYREEENGRGNFPPRFSGLQFPNYSSELNVNALELDDSALYLCASSLAAEWSTEAFFGQGTRLTVV.

There are a few counts of this clone. The chain is built from TRBV6-5 and TRBJ2-1; D possibly corresponds to TRBD2 (6 bases). CDR1 and CDR2 (germline): MNHEY, SVGAGI. Trimming took 6 bases from V and 5 from J, leaving 11 bases between them. The CDR3 has 13 residues. The CDR3 nucleotides are TGTGCCAGCAGCGGACTAAGGGACAATGAGCAGTTCTTC. Encoded protein: CASSGLRDNEQFF.

This chain uses TRBV7-5 with TRBJ1-2; the D segment call TRBD1 is taken from the table without a DNA check. TRBV7-5 is shown as a pseudogene. CDR3 length equals 15 residues. CDR3 in amino acids: CVRSRRGTDFRGYTF. As DNA, the CDR3 is TGTGTCAGAAGCCGTCGTGGGACAGACTTTCGTGGCTACACCTTC.

This clone was observed a handful of times. V is TRBV4-3 and J is TRBJ1-5; D may be TRBD1 (6 bases). Germline values: CDR1 LGHNA, CDR2 YSLEER. The CDR3 runs to 13 residues. V lost 0 bases to trimming and J lost 16 bases, with 16 bases between them. CDR3 in amino acids: CASSQEWTTGQHF. CDR3 DNA: TGCGCCAGCAGCCAAGAGTGGACTACAGGGCAACATTTT.

The gene calls are TRBV4-3 and TRBJ1-2; D is ambiguous. This CDR3 is built from 13 residues. Germline V gene sequence: CDR1 LGHNA, CDR2 YSLEER. V gave up 0 bases and J gave up 4 bases, with 6 bases separating them. CDR3 in amino acids: CASSQESSYGYTF. The DNA of the CDR3 is TGCGCCAGCAGCCAAGAAAGTTCCTATGGCTACACCTTC.

V is TRBV19 and J is TRBJ2-2; D perhaps matches TRBD1 (7 bases). The CDR3 is 17 amino acids. Germline assignment: CDR1 LNHDA and CDR2 SQIVND (reference sequence). V was shortened by 8 bases and J by 2 bases, with 21 bases between the two germline ends. CDR3 in DNA: TGTGCCAGTTGGTGGTTCGGAGGGGGCGGCAACACCGGGGAGCTGTTTTTT. Translated: CASWWFGGGGNTGELFF.

This sequence joins TRBV6-5 and TRBJ1-2, with a tentative D call TRBD1 (5 bases). The V and J ends lost 4 bases and 8 bases respectively, with 8 bases between them. The CDR3 runs 11 residues. The V gene's germline CDR1 is MNHEY and CDR2 SVGAGI. CDR3 sequence: CASSWGEGYTF. The CDR3 DNA sequence: TGTGCCAGCAGTTGGGGGGAGGGCTACACCTTC.

This chain joins TRBV6-2 or TRBV6-3 and TRBJ2-1, with 15 bases that match TRBD2. The CDR3 is 16 amino acids. Per germline, CDR1 MNHEY and CDR2 SVGEGT. After removal of 5 bases from V and 6 bases from J, the junction contained 5 bases not matched to a gene. The CDR3 DNA follows: TGTGCCAGCAGTGGACTAGCGGGGGGGCCCGGCAATGAGCAGTTCTTC. Its protein is CASSGLAGGPGNEQFF.

The chain is built from TRBV7-2 and TRBJ2-5, with 7 nucleotides matching TRBD1. Germline assignment: CDR1 SGHTA and CDR2 FQGNSA. Losses at the gene ends were 5 bases for V and 5 bases for J; bases not matched to a gene: 11. The CDR3 contains 15 residues. CDR3 loop: CASSRYLGGDETQYF. In nucleotides, the CDR3 is TGTGCCAGCAGCAGGTACCTAGGGGGCGATGAGACCCAGTACTTC.

The chain joins TRBV28 to TRBJ2-1; TRBD1 matches 8 bases. Germline-derived CDR1 and CDR2 are MDHEN and SYDVKM. V lost 4 bases to trimming and J lost 0 bases; unmatched junction nucleotides: 5. The CDR3 runs 16 residues. Here the CDR3 DNA reads TGTGCCAGCAGTTCAGGGGGCGGTAGCTCCTACAATGAGCAGTTCTTC. Translating gives CASSSGGGSSYNEQFF.

The rearrangement uses TRBV7-2 and TRBJ1-5; D is unresolved. V gave up 1 base and J gave up 4 bases, with 5 bases separating them. Germline CDR1 and CDR2: SGHTA and FQGNSA. This CDR3 is 13 amino acids long. CDR3 region: CASSLGRNQPQHF. In nucleotides, the CDR3 is TGTGCCAGCAGCTTAGGTAGGAATCAGCCCCAGCATTTT. The full variable domain, in which reference TRBV7-2 and TRBJ1-5 provide the parts outside the CDR3, is GAGVSQSPSNKVTEKGKDVELRCDPISGHTALYWYRQSLGQGLEFLIYFQGNSAPDKSGLPSDRFSAERTGGSVSTLTIQRTQQEDSAVYLCASSLGRNQPQHFGDGTRLSIL.

The chain couples TRBV12-3 or TRBV12-4 to TRBJ2-5, with a possible D match to TRBD2 (6 bases). V was clipped by 5 bases and J by 1 base, with 8 bases between them. The CDR3 length is 13 residues. The CDR3 loop is CASSRDFQETQYF. CDR3 nucleotide sequence: TGTGCCAGCAGTCGGGACTTCCAAGAGACCCAGTACTTC.

This clone was seen a few times. The chain couples TRBV12-2 to TRBJ1-1. TRBV12-2 is a pseudogene. This CDR3 comprises 19 residues. The CDR3 region has the DNA TGTGCAAGTCGCTTAGTCCCATCCGGTCCTACAAGAATTGGCACTGAAGCTTTCTTT. Amino acid sequence: CASRLVPSGPTRIGTEAFF.

V usage is TRBV7-9 and J usage is TRBJ2-2; D is undetermined. The germline V gene encodes CDR1 SEHNR and CDR2 FQNEAQ (reference sequence). The germline V and J ends were trimmed by 1 base and 0 bases, with 18 bases remaining between them. The CDR3 is made up of 19 amino acids. CDR3 amino acids: CASSLGLAVGRSNTGELFF. The CDR3 DNA sequence: TGTGCCAGCAGCTTAGGTTTGGCAGTAGGGCGTTCGAACACCGGGGAGCTGTTTTTT. Variable domain in full (rest from reference TRBV7-9 and TRBJ2-2): DTGVSQNPRHKITKRGQNVTFRCDPISEHNRLYWYRQTLGQGPEFLTYFQNEAQLEKSRLLSDRFSAERPKGSFSTLEIQRTEQGDSAMYLCASSLGLAVGRSNTGELFFGEGSRLTVL.

The CDR3 loop is CASSQDRGTSSGNTIYF. In nucleotides, the CDR3 is TGTGCCAGCAGCCAAGACAGGGGGACCAGCTCTGGAAACACCATATATTTT. The rearrangement uses TRBV3-1 (or the pseudogene TRBV3-2) and TRBJ1-3; 7 bases are a match to TRBD1. Trimming took 0 bases from V and 0 from J; bases not matched to a gene: 5. The germline V gene encodes CDR1 LGHDT and CDR2 YNNKEL (reference sequence). This CDR3 is built from 17 residues.

The rearrangement links TRBV19 to TRBJ1-5; tentative D call: TRBD1 (6 bases). Germline CDR1 is LNHDA and CDR2 is SQIVND (reference sequence). The CDR3 runs to 15 residues. Trimming stripped 1 base from V and 1 base from J, with 8 bases between. The CDR3 loop reads CASSIGRGSNQPQHF. The CDR3 nucleotides read TGTGCCAGTAGTATAGGCAGGGGAAGCAATCAGCCCCAGCATTTT.

The rearrangement uses TRBV5-1 and TRBJ1-3; 7 positions match TRBD1. Trimming removed 3 bases from V and 3 bases from J; junction bases left unmatched: 3. CDR3 size: 14 residues. Germline V gene data show CDR1 as SGHRS and CDR2 as YFSETQ. CDR3: CASSSQGGGNTIYF. In DNA, the CDR3 is TGCGCCAGCAGCTCCCAGGGGGGTGGAAACACCATATATTTT.

The V gene is TRBV29-1, the J gene TRBJ1-2; TRBD1 agrees at 8 bases. V trimming: 8 bases; J trimming: 3 bases; junction bases outside the gene matches: 8. The CDR3 has 13 amino acids. Germline CDR1 SQVTM, CDR2 ANQGSEA. CDR3 in amino acids: CSQTGQDDYGYTF. Written as DNA, the CDR3 is TGCAGCCAAACGGGACAGGACGACTATGGCTACACCTTC.

V and J are TRBV2 and TRBJ2-3, with D tentatively TRBD2 (5 bases). Per germline, CDR1 SNHLY and CDR2 FYNNEI. Trimming removed 6 bases at V and 1 base at J, with 20 bases between. This CDR3 comprises 17 residues. The CDR3 reads CASSIPGMWSGTDTQYF. The CDR3 nucleotides are TGTGCCAGCAGCATCCCCGGGATGTGGTCGGGCACAGATACGCAGTATTTT.

The V call is TRBV6-6, the J call TRBJ1-2, with D possibly being TRBD1 (5 bases). With 0 bases removed from V and 5 bases from J, the gap between germline ends came to 10 bases. This CDR3 contains 14 residues. Looked up from germline, CDR1 is MNHNY and CDR2 is SVGAGI (reference sequence). CDR3 in DNA: TGTGCCAGCAGTTACTCGGGGCAGCGTTATGGCTACACCTTC. It yields the protein CASSYSGQRYGYTF.

This sequence joins TRBV6-5 and TRBJ2-1; D ambiguous. The length of the CDR3 is 15 residues. The germline gives CDR1 MNHEY, CDR2 SVGAGI. Between the trimmed V and J ends, which lost 2 bases and 6 bases, there was a span of 14 bases. CDR3 coding DNA: TGTGCCAGCAGTTACCCTGGATTGGACGGCAATGAGCAGTTCTTC. Protein: CASSYPGLDGNEQFF.